This entry concerns a single TCR beta chain. Its antigen is not known. The data derive from a study of Ad26.COV2.S vaccination and SARS-CoV-2 variants. Study details: Donor was in the COV1001 Ad26.COV2.S trial arm. Recipients of Ad26.COV2.S got it intramuscularly, once or twice 56 days apart.

Unmatched junction bases numbered 14, after V lost 4 bases and J lost 4 bases. This CDR3 contains 18 residues. Germline CDR1 reads LNHDA; CDR2 reads SQIVND (reference sequence). Notes on the study in general: Vaccine and placebo recipients had similar non-spike TCR breadth.

Clones were read by immunoSEQ multiplex PCR, and TCRdb kept only the in-frame ones, dropping some. The sample contains some 520,000 clones, 70% to 90% of which appear only once. Regarding treatment: roughly 18 received Ad26.COV2.S at low or high dose, single or two shots; roughly 5 received placebo; per-sample allocation not given. All samples were drawn on day 63, counting from the first vaccine or placebo injection. Spike of the Wuhan-strain SARS-CoV-2 was expressed by an Ad26 vector, which formed the vaccine. This TCR was recovered from a person aged 18-65 years who received the Ad26.COV2.S COVID-19 vaccine or a placebo. The source material was peripheral blood, sampled in a trial of Ad26.COV2.S vaccine versus placebo. The gene calls are TRBV19 and TRBJ2-2; 8 positions match TRBD2. The CDR3, as DNA: TGTGCCAGTAGTACCCAGACTAGCGCGGCATTCGGCACCGGGGAGCTGTTTTTT. Amino acid sequence: CASSTQTSAAFGTGELFF.